The 32 T cell receptor beta chains listed next were all sequenced from one sample in a study of cytomegalovirus exposure and HLA in healthy donors. PCR employed 60 Vbeta and 13 Jbeta primers. Produced via immunoSEQ multiplex PCR; TCRdb's table is partial and in-frame only. Counted here are some 140,000 clones, 65% to 80% occurring once; the ten biggest clones make up around 3.1%. Sequenced: PBMCs. These receptors all stem from a man aged 40-55 years in good health and CMV-seronegative.

Only one count was recorded for this clone. V and J are TRBV5-6 and TRBJ2-5; no clear D gene. The CDR3 consists of 11 residues. The germline V gene has CDR1 SGHDT and CDR2 YYEEEE. V was trimmed by 2 bases and J by 4 bases, leaving 3 bases between them. The CDR3 reads CASSFGETQYF. The DNA for the CDR3 is TGTGCCAGCAGCTTCGGAGAGACCCAGTACTTC. The whole variable domain, filled in from reference TRBV5-6 and TRBJ2-5, reads DAGVTQSPTHLIKTRGQQVTLRCSPKSGHDTVSWYQQALGQGPQFIFQYYEEEERQRGNFPDRFSGHQFPNYSSELNVNALLLGDSALYLCASSFGETQYFGPGTRLLVL.

This chain uses TRBV5-4 with TRBJ2-2, with 13 bases that match TRBD2. CDR1 SGHNT and CDR2 YYREEE come from the germline V gene (reference sequence). The CDR3 covers 16 residues. The trim removed 5 bases at V and 6 bases at J, leaving 7 bases unmatched. Here the CDR3 reads CASSYRTSGRSGELFF. In nucleotides, the CDR3 is TGTGCCAGCAGTTACCGGACTAGCGGGAGATCCGGGGAGCTGTTTTTT.

The chain couples TRBV4-1 to TRBJ2-7; 12 nucleotides align to TRBD2. The CDR3 length is 17 residues. Trimming took 1 base from V and 4 from J; bases not matched to a gene: 8. The V gene's germline CDR1 is MGHRA and CDR2 YSYEKL. CDR3: CASSQGTSGTSWYEQYF. CDR3 nucleotide sequence: TGCGCCAGCAGCCAAGGGACTAGCGGGACTTCCTGGTACGAGCAGTACTTC.

The chain recombines TRBV9 with TRBJ2-7, with a possible D match to TRBD1 (6 bases). Trimming shortened V by 2 bases and J by 7 bases, and 16 bases separated the two germline ends. Germline V gene lookup returns CDR1 SGDLS and CDR2 YYNGEE. The CDR3 is 14 amino acids. CDR3 DNA sequence: TGTGCCAGCAGCGTCGGGACAAGTATAGATGAGCAGTACTTC. This sequence encodes CASSVGTSIDEQYF.

The chain couples TRBV30 to TRBJ1-2, with D perhaps TRBD1 (5 bases). The V end was cut by 3 bases, the J end by 0 bases, with 8 bases between. This CDR3 has 13 amino acids. Germline loops: CDR1 GTSNPN, CDR2 SVGIG (reference sequence). The CDR3 DNA follows: TGTGCCTGGAGCAGGGCCCCTAACTATGGCTACACCTTC. Residues: CAWSRAPNYGYTF.

The genes are TRBV19 and TRBJ2-1; no firm D call. Germline V gene sequence: CDR1 LNHDA, CDR2 SQIVND (reference sequence). The CDR3 totals 15 residues. Trimming removed 5 bases at V and 0 bases at J, with 11 bases between. CDR3 bases: TGTGCCAGTAGTCCTGGGTGGAGCTCCTACAATGAGCAGTTCTTC. Encoded protein: CASSPGWSSYNEQFF.

The gene calls are TRBV5-4 and TRBJ2-7, with D unclear. V shed 0 bases and J shed 4 bases, with 11 bases lying between them. The CDR3 spans 14 residues. CDR1 is SGHNT, CDR2 YYREEE, per germline (reference sequence). The CDR3 region is CASSLGSSGYEQYF. CDR3 nucleotide sequence: TGTGCCAGCAGCTTGGGATCGTCGGGTTACGAGCAGTACTTC.

The chain recombines TRBV11-2 with TRBJ1-2; the D gene is possibly TRBD1 (5 bases). Germline CDR1 and CDR2: SGHAT and FQNNGV. The ends were cut back, 1 base at V and 4 bases at J, with 19 bases in the middle. The CDR3 extends over 17 amino acids. The CDR3 DNA follows: TGTGCCAGCAGCTTAGCATACAGGCAGACCCGGTTCTATGGCTACACCTTC. It codes for CASSLAYRQTRFYGYTF. Full variable domain (missing parts from reference TRBV11-2 and TRBJ1-2): EAGVAQSPRYKIIEKRQSVAFWCNPISGHATLYWYQQILGQGPKLLIQFQNNGVVDDSQLPKDRFSAERLKGVDSTLKIQPAKLEDSAVYLCASSLAYRQTRFYGYTFGSGTRLTVV.

Only one count was recorded for this clone. The CDR3 spells CASSWRGGNTGELFF. The CDR3, as DNA: TGTGCCAGTAGTTGGAGGGGAGGGAACACCGGGGAGCTGTTTTTT. This rearrangement joins TRBV19 to TRBJ2-2, with D perhaps matching TRBD2 (6 bases). Trimming shortened V by 5 bases and J by 1 base, and 11 bases separated the two germline ends. Germline lookup yields CDR1 LNHDA and CDR2 SQIVND (reference sequence). This CDR3 has 15 residues.

The sample holds one count of this clone. CDR3 in amino acids: CASSFPGVMGANVLTF. The CDR3 DNA sequence: TGTGCCAGCAGCTTCCCAGGGGTTATGGGGGCCAACGTCCTGACTTTC. The genes are TRBV5-4 and TRBJ2-6; D perhaps matches TRBD1 (6 bases). This CDR3 spans 16 amino acids. Germline V CDR1 and CDR2: SGHNT, YYREEE (reference sequence). V was cut by 2 bases and J by 4 bases, with 13 bases left in between. Full variable domain (remainder filled in from reference TRBV5-4 and TRBJ2-6): ETGVTQSPTHLIKTRGQQVTLRCSSQSGHNTVSWYQQALGQGPQFIFQYYREEENGRGNFPPRFSGLQFPNYSSELNVNALELDDSALYLCASSFPGVMGANVLTFGAGSRLTVL.

In its sample, this clone was seen once. The chain is built from TRBV7-8 and TRBJ1-4; 7 nucleotides align to TRBD1. The CDR3 totals 14 residues. Trimming removed 3 bases from V and 10 bases from J; junction bases left unmatched: 8. Germline V gene sequence: CDR1 SGHVS, CDR2 FQNEAQ. CDR3 residues: CASSLGTVALKLFF. The CDR3 DNA is TGTGCCAGCAGCTTGGGGACAGTGGCCCTAAAACTGTTTTTT.

Remarks on this clone: The junction differs from germline at one of its ends, possibly a read error. At the DNA level, this CDR3 is encoded by other sequences in the same sample as well. This chain joins TRBV5-6 and TRBJ2-1, with D perhaps matching TRBD1 (6 bases). Germline loops: CDR1 SGHDT, CDR2 YYEEEE. The CDR3 runs to 16 residues. The CDR3 here is CASSLVRAGVYNEQFF. Written as DNA, the CDR3 is TGCGCCAGCAGCTTGGTTAGGGCAGGGGTCTACAATGAGCAGTTCTTC. The whole variable domain, filled in from reference TRBV5-6 and TRBJ2-1, reads DAGVTQSPTHLIKTRGQQVTLRCSPKSGHDTVSWYQQALGQGPQFIFQYYEEEERQRGNFPDRFSGHQFPNYSSELNVNALLLGDSALYLCASSLVRAGVYNEQFFGPGTRLTVL.

The rearrangement links TRBV5-1 to TRBJ2-7; 8 bases map to TRBD1. This CDR3 spans 16 amino acids. Germline CDR1 is SGHRS and CDR2 is YFSETQ. The V and J ends lost 0 bases and 0 bases, in that order; junction bases with no gene match: 5. For the CDR3, the DNA is TGCGCCAGCAGCTTGGATCGGACAGGGAGCTCCTACGAGCAGTACTTC. Its protein is CASSLDRTGSSYEQYF. The entire variable domain, with the rest obtained from reference TRBV5-1 and TRBJ2-7, is as follows: KAGVTQTPRYLIKTRGQQVTLSCSPISGHRSVSWYQQTPGQGLQFLFEYFSETQRNKGNFPGRFSGRQFSNSRSEMNVSTLELGDSALYLCASSLDRTGSSYEQYFGPGTRLTVT.

The J gene is TRBJ1-6, the V gene TRBV5-6; D remains ambiguous. This CDR3 region has 16 residues. V lost 1 base and J 1 base, leaving 9 bases between the germline ends. From germline, CDR1 is SGHDT and CDR2 YYEEEE. The CDR3 nucleotides read TGTGCCAGCAGCTTGACCCGAGGGTCCTATAATTCACCCCTCCACTTT. This encodes CASSLTRGSYNSPLHF.

This clone was seen once. J is TRBJ2-5 and V is TRBV7-3, with 10 nucleotides matching TRBD2. Germline lookup yields CDR1 SGHTA and CDR2 FQGTGA. After removal of 2 bases from V and 5 bases from J, the junction contained 5 bases not matched to a gene. This CDR3 has 15 residues. For the CDR3, the DNA is TGTGCCAGCAGCTTACAAGCGGGGGGGCTTGAGACCCAGTACTTC. It specifies CASSLQAGGLETQYF.

This clone was detected only a few times. V usage is TRBV5-1 and J usage is TRBJ1-2; 10 bases agree with TRBD1. Germline CDR1 SGHRS, CDR2 YFSETQ. The ends lost 3 bases at V and 8 bases at J; junction bases unmatched: 4. This CDR3 is 13 amino acids long. The CDR3 loop is CASSSGTGVGYTF. CDR3 DNA: TGCGCCAGCAGCTCCGGGACAGGGGTCGGCTACACCTTC.

The chain recombines TRBV10-3 with TRBJ2-1, with 10 bases matching TRBD2. This CDR3 is built from 14 residues. Trimming took 2 bases from V and 7 from J; bases not matched to a gene: 2. In germline, CDR1 is ENHRY, CDR2 SYGVKD. This CDR3 is CAISEGTSENEQFF. CDR3 sequence (DNA): TGTGCCATCAGTGAGGGGACTAGCGAGAATGAGCAGTTCTTC.

The V gene is TRBV28, the J gene TRBJ2-7; 10 bases align to TRBD1. CDR1 MDHEN and CDR2 SYDVKM come from the germline V gene. CDR3 length equals 13 residues. J lost 4 bases, V lost 7 bases, and 4 bases had no gene match. The CDR3 here is CASNLGQGYEQYF. The CDR3 DNA reads TGTGCCAGCAACCTGGGACAGGGGTACGAGCAGTACTTC.

The rearrangement uses TRBV30 and TRBJ1-5; D is uncertain. CDR3 length: 14 residues. Germline V CDR1 and CDR2: GTSNPN, SVGIG (reference sequence). V shed 0 bases and J shed 5 bases, with 11 bases lying between them. The CDR3 DNA reads as TGTGCCTGGAGTGTACTGGCCGGAGATCAGCCCCAGCATTTT. It encodes CAWSVLAGDQPQHF.

This chain uses TRBV25-1 with TRBJ1-2; 9 bases match TRBD1. Germline loops: CDR1 MGHDK, CDR2 SYGVNS. The length of the CDR3 is 14 residues. V lost 6 bases, J lost 6 bases, and 8 bases stayed unmatched. In DNA, the CDR3 is TGTGCCAGCAGGTCACAGACAGGGGGTAATGGCTACACCTTC. It encodes CASRSQTGGNGYTF.

This chain uses TRBV4-3 with TRBJ1-2; D gene ambiguous. CDR1 and CDR2 from the germline V gene are LGHNA and YSLEER. Between the trimmed V and J ends, which lost 0 bases and 1 base, there was a span of 6 bases. CDR3 size: 14 residues. CDR3 sequence: CASSQEYSNYGYTF. The CDR3 DNA follows: TGCGCCAGCAGCCAAGAATACAGTAACTATGGCTACACCTTC.

This clone was counted between two and nine times. The chain employs TRBV6-1 and TRBJ2-5; possible D gene TRBD2, 5 bases. CDR3 length: 14 amino acids. Trimming pared 8 bases from V and 3 bases from J, leaving 16 bases between. Per germline, CDR1 MNHNS and CDR2 SASEGT. The CDR3 sequence: CASAWRRLKETQYF. CDR3 bases: TGTGCCAGCGCCTGGAGGAGGTTAAAAGAGACCCAGTACTTC.

The CDR3, as DNA: TGCGCCAGCAGCTTGGGGCAGGGGGCCTCACCCCTCCACTTT. Protein product: CASSLGQGASPLHF. The rearrangement links TRBV5-1 to TRBJ1-6; 8 nucleotides line up with TRBD1. The CDR3 consists of 14 residues. After removal of 0 bases from V and 10 bases from J, the junction contained 3 bases not matched to a gene. CDR1 SGHRS and CDR2 YFSETQ come from the germline V gene. The variable domain in full, with the rest retrieved from reference TRBV5-1 and TRBJ1-6, is KAGVTQTPRYLIKTRGQQVTLSCSPISGHRSVSWYQQTPGQGLQFLFEYFSETQRNKGNFPGRFSGRQFSNSRSEMNVSTLELGDSALYLCASSLGQGASPLHFGNGTRLTVT.

This rearrangement joins TRBV28 to TRBJ2-5; 12 nucleotides line up with TRBD1. The CDR3 contains 15 residues. Germline CDR1 reads MDHEN; CDR2 reads SYDVKM. With V trimmed by 3 bases and J by 5 bases, 4 bases remained unmatched. This CDR3 reads CASSFGTGGAETQYF. The CDR3 DNA follows: TGTGCCAGCAGTTTTGGGACAGGGGGCGCTGAGACCCAGTACTTC.

The genes are TRBV19 and TRBJ1-1; D perhaps matches TRBD1 (5 bases). CDR1 LNHDA and CDR2 SQIVND come from the germline V gene (reference sequence). The V and J ends lost 3 bases and 4 bases respectively, with 15 bases between them. The CDR3 loop spans 15 amino acids. This CDR3 is CASSIWGPRSTEAFF. CDR3 bases: TGTGCCAGTAGTATTTGGGGCCCAAGGAGCACTGAAGCTTTCTTT.

This chain uses TRBV30 with TRBJ2-2; no reliable D call. Trimming removed 2 bases from V and 6 bases from J, with 10 bases in between. The CDR3 runs to 13 residues. Germline-derived CDR1 and CDR2 are GTSNPN and SVGIG (reference sequence). The CDR3 spells CAWSRGSSGELFF. In DNA, the CDR3 is TGTGCCTGGAGTCGAGGTAGCTCCGGGGAGCTGTTTTTT.

CDR3 in DNA: TGTGCCAGCAGTTCGCCGGGACAGATAAATCAGCCCCAGCATTTT. It codes for CASSSPGQINQPQHF. The chain combines TRBV28 with TRBJ1-5, with TRBD1 matching 7 bases. The junction had 7 bases not matched to a gene; V was cut back by 4 bases and J by 4 bases. CDR3 length: 15 residues. In germline, CDR1 is MDHEN, CDR2 SYDVKM.

V usage is TRBV7-9 and J usage is TRBJ1-5, with D maybe TRBD1 (5 bases). In germline, CDR1 is SEHNR, CDR2 FQNEAQ (reference sequence). V lost 1 base, J lost 3 bases, and 13 bases lay in between. This CDR3 is 16 amino acids long. CDR3 sequence (DNA): TGTGCCAGCAGCTTAGAGGGCAGGGAGGCCAATCAGCCCCAGCATTTT. As protein: CASSLEGREANQPQHF.

The chain recombines TRBV28 with TRBJ2-7, with D unresolved. This CDR3 contains 15 residues. The germline V gene has CDR1 MDHEN and CDR2 SYDVKM. Trimming took 3 bases from V and 0 from J, leaving 12 bases between them. The CDR3 reads CASSFIPYLSYEQYF. The CDR3 DNA sequence: TGTGCCAGCAGTTTTATCCCCTACCTCTCCTACGAGCAGTACTTC. Drawing the rest from reference TRBV28 and TRBJ2-7, the complete variable domain is DVKVTQSSRYLVKRTGEKVFLECVQDMDHENMFWYRQDPGLGLRLIYFSYDVKMKEKGDIPEGYSVSREKKERFSLILESASTNQTSMYLCASSFIPYLSYEQYFGPGTRLTVT.

The CDR3 nucleotides read TGCGCCAGCAGCCTCACCGACTCTCCGTGGCAGCCCCAGCATTTT. Translation gives CASSLTDSPWQPQHF. The chain joins TRBV4-1 to TRBJ1-5, with D uncertain. CDR1 MGHRA and CDR2 YSYEKL come from the germline V gene. The CDR3 is 15 residues long. Trimming removed 4 bases from V and 7 bases from J, with 17 bases in between.

V is TRBV28 and J is TRBJ1-1; TRBD1 aligns across 8 bases. The CDR3 contains 14 residues. V was clipped by 6 bases and J by 0 bases; unmatched bases: 3. Germline V gene data show CDR1 as MDHEN and CDR2 as SYDVKM. The CDR3 DNA follows: TGTGCCAGCAGAAGGACAGGGCTGAACACTGAAGCTTTCTTT. Translation: CASRRTGLNTEAFF.

The chain combines TRBV28 with TRBJ2-7; 9 bases are shared with TRBD1. Trimming removed 6 bases from V and 4 bases from J; junction bases left unmatched: 4. The germline V gene has CDR1 MDHEN and CDR2 SYDVKM. CDR3 size: 13 residues. This chain's CDR3 is CASRPGTGYEQYF. The CDR3 DNA is TGTGCCAGCAGACCAGGGACAGGGTACGAGCAGTACTTC. The variable domain in full, with the rest retrieved from reference TRBV28 and TRBJ2-7, is DVKVTQSSRYLVKRTGEKVFLECVQDMDHENMFWYRQDPGLGLRLIYFSYDVKMKEKGDIPEGYSVSREKKERFSLILESASTNQTSMYLCASRPGTGYEQYFGPGTRLTVT.